This TCR beta chain was recorded in a study of T-cell reconstitution after alpha-beta-depleted transplantation in children. This clonotype was seen many times. It was with unique molecular identifiers that the TCRbeta library was prepared. TCRdb re-analysed the PCR reads in MiXCR, keeping a single row per CDR3 protein. The repertoire has approximately 640,000 distinct CDR3 sequences, 15% to 20% of them found once; the top ten carry approximately 1.1%. The receptor's source is a human donor who donated a stem cell graft to a child with acute myeloid leukemia. Here the sequenced sample was PBMCs from the stem cell graft donor, taken from the stem cell graft.

The CDR3 here is CASSYPATGRKRNTIYF. DNA of the CDR3: TGTGCCAGCAGTTACCCGGCGACAGGCAGGAAGAGAAACACCATATATTTT. The chain is built from TRBV6-5 and TRBJ1-3, with a tentative D call TRBD1 (6 bases). Germline V gene data show CDR1 as MNHEY and CDR2 as SVGAGI. With 2 bases removed from V and 5 bases from J, the gap between germline ends came to 19 bases. The CDR3 extends over 17 amino acids.